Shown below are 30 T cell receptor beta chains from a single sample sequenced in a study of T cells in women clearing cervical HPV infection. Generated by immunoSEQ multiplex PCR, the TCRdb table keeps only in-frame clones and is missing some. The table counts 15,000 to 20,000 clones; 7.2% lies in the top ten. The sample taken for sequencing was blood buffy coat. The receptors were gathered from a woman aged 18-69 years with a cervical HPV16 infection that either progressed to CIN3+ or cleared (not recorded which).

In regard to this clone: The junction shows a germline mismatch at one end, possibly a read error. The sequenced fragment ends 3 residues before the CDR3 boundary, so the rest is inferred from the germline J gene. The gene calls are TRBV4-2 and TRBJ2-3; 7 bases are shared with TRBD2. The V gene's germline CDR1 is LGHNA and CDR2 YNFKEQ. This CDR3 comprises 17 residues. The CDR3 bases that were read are TGCGCCAGCAGCCAAGTGGGGGGGGTCGACCCTACAGATACG. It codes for CASSQVGGVDPTDT. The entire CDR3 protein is CASSQVGGVDPTDTQYF.

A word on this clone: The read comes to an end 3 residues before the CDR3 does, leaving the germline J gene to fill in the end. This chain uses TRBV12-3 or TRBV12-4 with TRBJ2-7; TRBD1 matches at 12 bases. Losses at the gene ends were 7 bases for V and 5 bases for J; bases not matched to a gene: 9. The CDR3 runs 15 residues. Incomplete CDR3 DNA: TGTGCCAGCAAAATAACCGGGACAGGGGGCGACGAG. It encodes CASKITGTGGDE. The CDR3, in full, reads CASKITGTGGDEQYF.

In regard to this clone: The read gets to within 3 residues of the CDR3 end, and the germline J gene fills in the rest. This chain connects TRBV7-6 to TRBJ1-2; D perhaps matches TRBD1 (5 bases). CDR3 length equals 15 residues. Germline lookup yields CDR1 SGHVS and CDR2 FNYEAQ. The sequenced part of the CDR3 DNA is TGTGCCAGCAGCTTAGGTCGTGACAGCCGGGAAGGC. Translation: CASSLGRDSREG. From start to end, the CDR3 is CASSLGRDSREGYTF.

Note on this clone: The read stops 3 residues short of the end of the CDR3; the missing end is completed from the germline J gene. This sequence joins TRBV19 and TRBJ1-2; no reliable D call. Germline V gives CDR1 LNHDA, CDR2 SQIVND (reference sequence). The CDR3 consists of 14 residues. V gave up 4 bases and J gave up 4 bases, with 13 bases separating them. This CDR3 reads CASSNSLTSYGYTF. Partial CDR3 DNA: TGTGCCAGTAGTAACAGCCTTACATCCTATGGC.

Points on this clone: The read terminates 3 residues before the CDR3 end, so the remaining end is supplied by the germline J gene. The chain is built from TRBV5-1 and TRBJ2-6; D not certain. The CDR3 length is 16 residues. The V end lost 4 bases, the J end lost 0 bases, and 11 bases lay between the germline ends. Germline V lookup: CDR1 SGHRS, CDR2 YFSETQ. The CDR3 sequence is CASSGQFPSGANVLTF. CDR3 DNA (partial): TGCGCCAGCAGCGGCCAGTTCCCCTCTGGGGCCAACGTC.

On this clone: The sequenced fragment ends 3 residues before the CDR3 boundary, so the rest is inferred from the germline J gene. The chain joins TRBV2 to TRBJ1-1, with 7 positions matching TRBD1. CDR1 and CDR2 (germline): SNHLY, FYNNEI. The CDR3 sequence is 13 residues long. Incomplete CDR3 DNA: TGTGCCAGCAGAGCTTCCGAACAGGGGAGA. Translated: CASRASEQGR. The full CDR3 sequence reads CASRASEQGRAFF.

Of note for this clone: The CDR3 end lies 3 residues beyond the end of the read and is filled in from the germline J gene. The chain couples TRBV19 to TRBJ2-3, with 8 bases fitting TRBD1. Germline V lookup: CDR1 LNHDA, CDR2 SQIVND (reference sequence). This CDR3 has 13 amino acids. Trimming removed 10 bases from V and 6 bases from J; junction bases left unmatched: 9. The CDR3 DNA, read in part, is TGTGCCACCCAACGGACAGGGACGGATACG. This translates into CATQRTGTDT. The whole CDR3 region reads CATQRTGTDTQYF.

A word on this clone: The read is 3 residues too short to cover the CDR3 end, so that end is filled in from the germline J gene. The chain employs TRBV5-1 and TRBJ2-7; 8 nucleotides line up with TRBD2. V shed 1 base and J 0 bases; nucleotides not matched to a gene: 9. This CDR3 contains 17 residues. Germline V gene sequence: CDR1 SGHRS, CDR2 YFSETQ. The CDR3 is CASSLLGSGASSYEQYF. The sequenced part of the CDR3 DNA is TGCGCCAGCAGCTTGCTCGGTAGCGGGGCGAGCTCCTACGAG.

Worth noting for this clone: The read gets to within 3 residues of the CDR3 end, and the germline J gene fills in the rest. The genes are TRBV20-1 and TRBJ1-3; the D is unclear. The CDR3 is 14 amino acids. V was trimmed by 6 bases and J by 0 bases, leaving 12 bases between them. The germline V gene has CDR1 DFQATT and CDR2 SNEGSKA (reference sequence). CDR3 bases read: TGCAGTGCGAATCGCCAGAACTCTGGAAACACC. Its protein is CSANRQNSGNT. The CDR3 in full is CSANRQNSGNTIYF.

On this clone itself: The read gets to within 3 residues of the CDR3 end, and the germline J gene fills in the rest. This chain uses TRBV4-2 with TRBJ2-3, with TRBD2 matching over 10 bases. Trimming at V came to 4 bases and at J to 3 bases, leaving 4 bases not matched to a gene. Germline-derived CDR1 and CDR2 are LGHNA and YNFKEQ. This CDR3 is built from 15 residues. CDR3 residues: CASSLSGGRTDTQYF. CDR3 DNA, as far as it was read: TGTGCCAGCAGCCTTAGCGGGGGGAGGACAGATACG.

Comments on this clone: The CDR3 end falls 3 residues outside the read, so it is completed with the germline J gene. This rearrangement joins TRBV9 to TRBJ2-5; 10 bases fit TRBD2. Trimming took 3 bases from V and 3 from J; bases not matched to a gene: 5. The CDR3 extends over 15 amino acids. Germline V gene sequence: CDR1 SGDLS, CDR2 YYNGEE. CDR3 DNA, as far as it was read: TGTGCCAGCAGCGGACCCGGACTAGCGGAAGAGACC. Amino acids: CASSGPGLAEET. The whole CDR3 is CASSGPGLAEETQYF.

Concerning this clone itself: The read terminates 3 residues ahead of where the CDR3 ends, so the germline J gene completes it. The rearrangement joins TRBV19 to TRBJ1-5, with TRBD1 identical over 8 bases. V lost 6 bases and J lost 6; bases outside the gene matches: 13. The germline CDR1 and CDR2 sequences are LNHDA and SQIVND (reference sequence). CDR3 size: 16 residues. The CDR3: CASSTADRGWGQPQHF. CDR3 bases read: TGTGCCAGTAGCACCGCTGACAGGGGCTGGGGTCAGCCC.

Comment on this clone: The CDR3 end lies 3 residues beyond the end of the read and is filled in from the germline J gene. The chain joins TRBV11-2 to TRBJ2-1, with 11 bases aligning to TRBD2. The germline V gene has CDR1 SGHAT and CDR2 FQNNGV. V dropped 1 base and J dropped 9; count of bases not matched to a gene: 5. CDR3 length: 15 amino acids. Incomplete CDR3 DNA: TGTGCCAGCAGCTTAGGTAGCGGGGGGGCATTTGAG. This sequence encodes CASSLGSGGAFE. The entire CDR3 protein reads CASSLGSGGAFEQFF.

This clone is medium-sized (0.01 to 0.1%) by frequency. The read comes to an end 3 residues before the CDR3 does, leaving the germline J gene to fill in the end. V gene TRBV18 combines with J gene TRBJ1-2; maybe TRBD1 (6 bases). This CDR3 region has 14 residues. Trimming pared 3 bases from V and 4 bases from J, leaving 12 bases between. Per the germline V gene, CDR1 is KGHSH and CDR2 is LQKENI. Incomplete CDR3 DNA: TGTGCCAGCTCACCCCCGGGACATCCCTATGGC. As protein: CASSPPGHPYG. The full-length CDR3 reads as CASSPPGHPYGYTF.

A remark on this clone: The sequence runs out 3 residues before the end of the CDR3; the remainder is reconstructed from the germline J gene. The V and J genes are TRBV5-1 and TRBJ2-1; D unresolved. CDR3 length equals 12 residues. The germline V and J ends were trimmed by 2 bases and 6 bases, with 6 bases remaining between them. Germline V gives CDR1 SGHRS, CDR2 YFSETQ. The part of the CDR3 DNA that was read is TGCGCCAGCAGCTTCGGCGGCAATGAG. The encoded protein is CASSFGGNE. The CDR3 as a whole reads CASSFGGNEQFF. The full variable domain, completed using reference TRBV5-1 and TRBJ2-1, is KAGVTQTPRYLIKTRGQQVTLSCSPISGHRSVSWYQQTPGQGLQFLFEYFSETQRNKGNFPGRFSGRQFSNSRSEMNVSTLELGDSALYLCASSFGGNEQFFGPGTRLTVL.

The CDR3 DNA, read in part, is TGCGCCAGCAGCTTGGTAGGGACTAGCGGCTACAATGAG. It encodes CASSLVGTSGYNE. The whole CDR3 protein is CASSLVGTSGYNEQFF. The V and J genes are TRBV5-1 and TRBJ2-1; 11 nucleotides align to TRBD2. The CDR3 goes on 3 residues after the read ends, and that part is filled in from the germline J gene. Trimming took 0 bases from V and 3 from J; bases not matched to a gene: 2. The V gene's germline CDR1 is SGHRS and CDR2 YFSETQ. This CDR3 comprises 16 residues.

The covered CDR3 bases are TGTGCCAGCTCTCCTGGGCAGGGTAACTCTGGAAACACC. Encoded protein: CASSPGQGNSGNT. The full CDR3 is CASSPGQGNSGNTIYF. This chain uses TRBV18 with TRBJ1-3; possibly TRBD1 for D (5 bases). The read finishes 3 residues shy of the CDR3 end, and the germline J gene is used to complete it. The CDR3 has 16 amino acids. V was trimmed by 6 bases and J by 0 bases, leaving 15 bases between them. The germline CDR1 and CDR2 sequences are KGHSH and LQKENI.

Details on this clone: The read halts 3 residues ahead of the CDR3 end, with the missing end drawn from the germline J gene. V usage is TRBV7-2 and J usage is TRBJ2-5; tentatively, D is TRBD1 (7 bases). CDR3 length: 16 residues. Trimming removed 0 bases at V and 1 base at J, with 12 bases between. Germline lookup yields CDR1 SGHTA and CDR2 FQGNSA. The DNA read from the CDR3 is TGTGCCAGCAGCTTAGCGTGGAGGGGGCGCCAAGAGACC. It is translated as CASSLAWRGRQET. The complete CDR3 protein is CASSLAWRGRQETQYF. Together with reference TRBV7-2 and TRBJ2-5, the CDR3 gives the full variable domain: GAGVSQSPSNKVTEKGKDVELRCDPISGHTALYWYRQSLGQGLEFLIYFQGNSAPDKSGLPSDRFSAERTGGSVSTLTIQRTQQEDSAVYLCASSLAWRGRQETQYFGPGTRLLVL.

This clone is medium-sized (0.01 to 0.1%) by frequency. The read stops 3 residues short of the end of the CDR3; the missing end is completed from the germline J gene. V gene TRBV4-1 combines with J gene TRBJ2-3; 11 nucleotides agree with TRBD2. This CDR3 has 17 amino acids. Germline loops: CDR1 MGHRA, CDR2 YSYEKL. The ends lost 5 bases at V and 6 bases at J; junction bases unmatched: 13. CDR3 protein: CASSEGTSGGFIDTQYF. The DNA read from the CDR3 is TGCGCCAGCAGCGAGGGCACTAGCGGGGGTTTCATCGATACG.

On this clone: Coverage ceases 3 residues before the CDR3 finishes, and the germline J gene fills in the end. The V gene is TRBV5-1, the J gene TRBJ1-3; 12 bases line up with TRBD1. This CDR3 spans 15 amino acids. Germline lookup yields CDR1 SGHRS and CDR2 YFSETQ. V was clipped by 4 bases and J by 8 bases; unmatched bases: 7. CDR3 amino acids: CASSGGTGGAYTIYF. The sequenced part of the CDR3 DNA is TGCGCCAGCAGCGGGGGGACAGGGGGCGCCTACACC.

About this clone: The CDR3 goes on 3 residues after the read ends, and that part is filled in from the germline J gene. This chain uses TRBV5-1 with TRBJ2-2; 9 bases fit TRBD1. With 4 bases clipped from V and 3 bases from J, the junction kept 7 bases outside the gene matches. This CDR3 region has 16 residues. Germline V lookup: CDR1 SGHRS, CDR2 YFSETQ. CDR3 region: CASSQTQGADTGELFF. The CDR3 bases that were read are TGCGCCAGCAGCCAGACACAGGGGGCAGACACCGGGGAG.

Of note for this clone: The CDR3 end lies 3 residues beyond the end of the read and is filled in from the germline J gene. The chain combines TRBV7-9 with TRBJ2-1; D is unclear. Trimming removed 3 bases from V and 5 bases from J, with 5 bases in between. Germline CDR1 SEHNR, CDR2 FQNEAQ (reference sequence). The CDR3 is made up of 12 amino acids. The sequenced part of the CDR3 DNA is TGTGCCAGCAGCTTGTTAGACAATGAG. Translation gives CASSLLDNE. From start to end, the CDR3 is CASSLLDNEQFF.

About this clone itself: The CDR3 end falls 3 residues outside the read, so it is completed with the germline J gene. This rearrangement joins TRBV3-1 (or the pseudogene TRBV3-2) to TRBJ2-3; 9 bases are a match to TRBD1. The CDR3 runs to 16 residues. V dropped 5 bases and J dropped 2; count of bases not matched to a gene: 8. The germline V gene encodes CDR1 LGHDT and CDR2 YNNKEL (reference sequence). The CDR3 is CASSTWDRANTDTQYF. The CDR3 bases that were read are TGTGCCAGCAGCACCTGGGACAGGGCGAACACAGATACG.

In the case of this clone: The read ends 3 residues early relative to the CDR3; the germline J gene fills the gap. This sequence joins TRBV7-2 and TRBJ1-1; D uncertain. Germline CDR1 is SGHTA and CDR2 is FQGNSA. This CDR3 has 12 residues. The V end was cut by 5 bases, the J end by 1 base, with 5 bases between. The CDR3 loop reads CASSHGNTEAFF. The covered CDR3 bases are TGTGCCAGCAGCCACGGGAACACTGAA.

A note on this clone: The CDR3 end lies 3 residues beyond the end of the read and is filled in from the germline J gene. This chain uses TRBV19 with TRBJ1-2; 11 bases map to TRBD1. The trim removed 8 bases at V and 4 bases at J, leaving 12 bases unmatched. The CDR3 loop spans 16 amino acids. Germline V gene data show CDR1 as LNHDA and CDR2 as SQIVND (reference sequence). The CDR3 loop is CASSGQGAFRFYGYTF. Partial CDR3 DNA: TGTGCCAGTTCTGGACAGGGGGCCTTCCGCTTCTATGGC.

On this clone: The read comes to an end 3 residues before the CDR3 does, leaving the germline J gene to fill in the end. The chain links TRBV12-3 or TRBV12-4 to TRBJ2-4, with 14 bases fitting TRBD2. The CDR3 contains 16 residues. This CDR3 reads CASSSSTSGGAHNQYF. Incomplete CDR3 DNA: TGTGCCAGCAGTTCGTCGACTAGCGGGGGGGCGCACAAT.

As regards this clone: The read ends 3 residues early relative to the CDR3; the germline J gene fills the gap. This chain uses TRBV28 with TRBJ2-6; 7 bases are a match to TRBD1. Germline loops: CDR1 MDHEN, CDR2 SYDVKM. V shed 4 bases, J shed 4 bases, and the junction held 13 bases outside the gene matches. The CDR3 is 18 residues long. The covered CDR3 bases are TGTGCCAGCAGTTCCCCGGACAGGACCAAGGCAGGGGCCAACGTC. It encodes CASSSPDRTKAGANV. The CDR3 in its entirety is CASSSPDRTKAGANVLTF.

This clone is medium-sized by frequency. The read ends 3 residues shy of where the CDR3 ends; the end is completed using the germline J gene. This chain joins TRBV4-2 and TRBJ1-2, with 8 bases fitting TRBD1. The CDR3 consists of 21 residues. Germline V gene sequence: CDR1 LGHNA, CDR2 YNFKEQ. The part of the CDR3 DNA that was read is TGTGCCAGCAGCCCCATTTGTGGTCTTTTGCCACTCCGGGACAGGCATCGGGGC. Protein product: CASSPICGLLPLRDRHRG. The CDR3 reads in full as CASSPICGLLPLRDRHRGYTF.

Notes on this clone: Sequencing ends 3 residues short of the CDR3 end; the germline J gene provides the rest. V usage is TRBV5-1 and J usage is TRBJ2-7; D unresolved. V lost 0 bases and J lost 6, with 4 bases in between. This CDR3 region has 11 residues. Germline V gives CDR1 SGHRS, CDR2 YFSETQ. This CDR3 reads CASSLEREQYF. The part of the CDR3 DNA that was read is TGCGCCAGCAGCTTGGAGCGCGAG.

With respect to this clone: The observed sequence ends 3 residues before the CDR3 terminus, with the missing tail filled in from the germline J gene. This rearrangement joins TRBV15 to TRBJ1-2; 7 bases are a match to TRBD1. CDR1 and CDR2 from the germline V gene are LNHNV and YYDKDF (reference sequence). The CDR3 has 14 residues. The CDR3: CATSGSRDSRGYTF. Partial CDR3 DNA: TGTGCCACCAGCGGAAGCAGGGACAGCCGGGGC.